The next 29 T cell receptor beta chains were all read from a single sample in a study of blood T cell repertoires in COVID-19. Here immunoSEQ multiplex PCR was the method, and the copy in TCRdb shows in-frame clones only, minus some. There are about 220,000 clones in the sample; 75% to 90% occur only once, and more than 3% lies in the top ten. The sequenced sample was PBMCs or T cells enriched from blood (not recorded which). All receptors derive from a young woman in a cohort exposed to, infected with or recovered from COVID-19 (not recorded which).

This sequence joins TRBV10-3 and TRBJ2-3, with TRBD2 matching 8 bases. V dropped 4 bases and J dropped 0; count of bases not matched to a gene: 3. CDR1 is ENHRY, CDR2 SYGVKD, per germline. CDR3 size: 15 residues. CDR3 protein: CAISGTSSSTDTQYF. CDR3 in DNA: TGTGCCATCAGTGGGACTAGCAGTAGCACAGATACGCAGTATTTT.

This clone was observed once. The rearrangement uses TRBV6-2 or TRBV6-3 and TRBJ1-1; 7 bases align to TRBD1. Per germline, CDR1 MNHEY and CDR2 SVGEGT. CDR3 length equals 15 residues. J lost 0 bases, V lost 2 bases, and 3 bases had no gene match. Here the CDR3 DNA reads TGTGCCAGCAGTTACCGACAGGGTTTGAACACTGAAGCTTTCTTT. Translating it yields CASSYRQGLNTEAFF.

The V and J genes are TRBV19 and TRBJ1-3; no reliable D call. There are 14 residues in the CDR3. Trimming took 9 bases from V and 0 from J, leaving 12 bases between them. Germline CDR1 LNHDA, CDR2 SQIVND (reference sequence). CDR3 sequence: CARQQLNSGNTIYF. In DNA, the CDR3 is TGTGCCAGGCAACAGCTCAACTCTGGAAACACCATATATTTT. The whole variable domain, remainder taken from reference TRBV19 and TRBJ1-3, is DGGITQSPKYLFRKEGQNVTLSCEQNLNHDAMYWYRQDPGQGLRLIYYSQIVNDFQKGDIAEGYSVSREKKESFPLTVTSAQKNPTAFYLCARQQLNSGNTIYFGEGSWLTVV.

The rearrangement links TRBV6-5 to TRBJ1-2; D perhaps matches TRBD1 (6 bases). The CDR3 runs to 13 residues. Trimming stripped 5 bases from V and 8 bases from J, with 15 bases between. Germline loops: CDR1 MNHEY, CDR2 SVGAGI. Written as DNA, the CDR3 is TGTGCCAGCAGTAGCCAGGGGAGAAGAGGCTACACCTTC. Amino acids: CASSSQGRRGYTF.

This clone was picked up one time. The J gene is TRBJ1-3, the V gene TRBV19; 9 bases line up with TRBD1. In germline, CDR1 is LNHDA, CDR2 SQIVND (reference sequence). The CDR3 consists of 15 residues. J lost 3 bases, V lost 8 bases, and 8 bases had no gene match. For the CDR3, the DNA is TGTGCCAGTGGGGTACAGGGGGCTGGTGGAAACACCATATATTTT. Protein sequence: CASGVQGAGGNTIYF. Full variable domain (remainder filled in from reference TRBV19 and TRBJ1-3): DGGITQSPKYLFRKEGQNVTLSCEQNLNHDAMYWYRQDPGQGLRLIYYSQIVNDFQKGDIAEGYSVSREKKESFPLTVTSAQKNPTAFYLCASGVQGAGGNTIYFGEGSWLTVV.

The chain joins TRBV2 to TRBJ1-1; D perhaps matches TRBD1 (5 bases). CDR1 is SNHLY and CDR2 is FYNNEI in the germline V gene. Trimming left V 3 bases short and J 4 bases short, with 9 bases between. This CDR3 comprises 13 residues. The CDR3 protein is CASSEEGRTEAFF. CDR3 sequence (DNA): TGTGCCAGCAGTGAGGAGGGACGCACTGAAGCTTTCTTT.

This clone was detected only once. The chain has TRBV28 and TRBJ2-7; TRBD2 aligns across 8 bases. The germline V gene has CDR1 MDHEN and CDR2 SYDVKM. The length of the CDR3 is 14 residues. Trimming cost V 8 bases and J 5 bases; bases outside gene matches: 11. The CDR3 DNA follows: TGTGCCAGCGCAACGGGGGGGCCTAGGCACGAGCAGTACTTC. It specifies CASATGGPRHEQYF.

This clone was seen once. V usage is TRBV9 and J usage is TRBJ2-5; TRBD2 aligns across 9 bases. J gave up 5 bases and V 2 bases, and 7 bases lay outside the gene matches. Germline-derived CDR1 and CDR2 are SGDLS and YYNGEE. The CDR3 has 15 amino acids. The CDR3 loop reads CASSVLAGGPETQYF. The DNA for the CDR3 is TGTGCCAGCAGCGTTTTGGCGGGGGGGCCGGAGACCCAGTACTTC.

The chain joins TRBV2 to TRBJ1-1; weak D call: TRBD1 (5 bases). The CDR3 is 17 amino acids. The V end was cut by 6 bases, the J end by 0 bases, with 20 bases between. Looked up from germline, CDR1 is SNHLY and CDR2 is FYNNEI. For the CDR3, the DNA is TGTGCCAGCAGGTGGGAGGGTTTAGGGGTTATGAACACTGAAGCTTTCTTT. Translation: CASRWEGLGVMNTEAFF.

A single count supports this clone. This rearrangement joins TRBV2 to TRBJ2-2, with D maybe TRBD1 (6 bases). The germline V and J ends were trimmed by 2 bases and 7 bases, with 8 bases remaining between them. The CDR3 runs 13 residues. The germline V gene has CDR1 SNHLY and CDR2 FYNNEI. CDR3 loop: CASSESGVGELFF. The CDR3 DNA sequence: TGTGCCAGCAGTGAATCAGGGGTCGGGGAGCTGTTTTTT.

The chain uses TRBV4-1 and TRBJ2-4, with TRBD1 identical over 10 bases. The ends lost 0 bases at V and 2 bases at J; junction bases unmatched: 10. The CDR3 is made up of 19 amino acids. Per the germline V gene, CDR1 is MGHRA and CDR2 is YSYEKL. Here the CDR3 reads CASSQDFFPGQGSKNIQYF. The CDR3 DNA is TGCGCCAGCAGCCAAGATTTTTTTCCGGGACAGGGGTCCAAAAACATTCAGTACTTC.

This clone was found a few times. The V and J genes are TRBV5-1 and TRBJ1-1; tentative D call: TRBD1 (5 bases). Between the trimmed V and J ends, which lost 0 bases and 5 bases, there was a span of 11 bases. The CDR3 is 14 residues long. Germline V gene sequence: CDR1 SGHRS, CDR2 YFSETQ. The CDR3 nucleotides are TGCGCCAGCAGCTTGGCCCAGGGCGTGACTGAAGCTTTCTTT. Amino acid sequence: CASSLAQGVTEAFF.

This clone was seen a handful of times. The rearrangement uses TRBV4-1 and TRBJ2-7, with TRBD2 matching over 11 bases. The germline V gene has CDR1 MGHRA and CDR2 YSYEKL. This CDR3 is built from 19 residues. V dropped 4 bases and J dropped 3; count of bases not matched to a gene: 17. CDR3 in amino acids: CASSPTPLATGTSGYEQYF. The DNA of the CDR3 is TGCGCCAGCAGCCCGACCCCCCTGGCGACCGGGACTAGCGGCTACGAGCAGTACTTC.

The chain links TRBV4-1 to TRBJ2-7; D not resolved. Trimming removed 1 base from V and 3 bases from J, with 10 bases in between. The CDR3 has 14 residues. Germline values: CDR1 MGHRA, CDR2 YSYEKL. The CDR3 coding sequence is TGCGCCAGCAGCCAAGGATTCCAGGACTACGAGCAGTACTTC. Translated, it gives CASSQGFQDYEQYF.

The V call is TRBV11-3, the J call TRBJ2-7; 7 nucleotides line up with TRBD1. CDR3 length equals 14 residues. The J segment lost 6 bases and the V segment lost 5 bases, leaving 10 bases of the junction unmatched. Per germline, CDR1 SGHNT and CDR2 YENEEA. CDR3 nucleotide sequence: TGTGCCAGCAGCCCCAGGGACAGAAGGGGCGAGCAGTACTTC. This encodes CASSPRDRRGEQYF.

The chain uses TRBV21-1 and TRBJ1-1; the listed D gene, TRBD1, was not tested against the DNA. TRBV21-1 is marked as a pseudogene. The CDR3 loop spans 15 amino acids. CDR3 region: CASSRSGVKDTEAFF. CDR3 sequence (DNA): TGTGCCAGCAGCAGATCAGGGGTAAAGGACACTGAAGCTTTCTTT.

The CDR3 is CASSQGAPGGGNQPQHF. CDR3 DNA: TGCGCCAGCAGCCAAGGGGCCCCAGGCGGGGGCAATCAGCCCCAGCATTTT. The chain joins TRBV4-1 to TRBJ1-5, with no clear D. Germline lookup yields CDR1 MGHRA and CDR2 YSYEKL. Trimming pared 1 base from V and 2 bases from J, leaving 15 bases between. There are 17 residues in the CDR3.

The chain carries TRBV3-1 (or the pseudogene TRBV3-2) and TRBJ1-2; D ambiguous. V was clipped by 1 base and J by 4 bases, with 7 bases between them. Germline values: CDR1 LGHDT, CDR2 YNNKEL (reference sequence). The CDR3 totals 13 residues. The CDR3, as DNA: TGTGCCAGCAGCCAAGCGGGATTCTATGGCTACACCTTC. Protein sequence: CASSQAGFYGYTF.

The V and J genes are TRBV6-6 and TRBJ1-3; 7 bases agree with TRBD1. There are 15 residues in the CDR3. Germline CDR1 MNHNY, CDR2 SVGAGI (reference sequence). The V gene end was trimmed by 5 bases and the J gene end by 4 bases; junction bases not matched to a gene: 8. The CDR3 bases are TGTGCCAGCAGTCCCTACAGGGGTTCCGGAAACACCATATATTTT. Its protein product is CASSPYRGSGNTIYF.

The CDR3 nucleotides read TGTGCCAGCAGCCGAGACCCGCGGGGGAACACCGGGGAGCTGTTTTTT. This gives the protein CASSRDPRGNTGELFF. V usage is TRBV11-2 and J usage is TRBJ2-2; a possible D gene is TRBD2 (6 bases). CDR1 and CDR2 from the germline V gene are SGHAT and FQNNGV. The CDR3 loop spans 16 amino acids. Trimming removed 5 bases at V and 1 base at J, with 14 bases between.

The V gene is TRBV6-2 or TRBV6-3, the J gene TRBJ2-1, with 10 positions matching TRBD2. CDR3 size: 15 residues. Germline V gives CDR1 MNHEY, CDR2 SVGEGT. After removal of 4 bases from V and 6 bases from J, the junction contained 6 bases not matched to a gene. CDR3 loop: CASSSPGLATNEQFF. The CDR3 nucleotides read TGTGCCAGCAGTTCTCCGGGACTAGCGACCAATGAGCAGTTCTTC.

V gene TRBV6-5 combines with J gene TRBJ1-1; perhaps TRBD1 as D (5 bases). The CDR3 extends over 14 amino acids. Between the trimmed V and J ends, which lost 10 bases and 2 bases, there was a span of 17 bases. The V gene's germline CDR1 is MNHEY and CDR2 SVGAGI. The CDR3 DNA reads as TGTGCCATCAAAAGGGCAGGGCGAAACACTGAAGCTTTCTTT. It specifies CAIKRAGRNTEAFF.

V and J are TRBV19 and TRBJ1-2; D is unresolved. This CDR3 has 13 residues. The germline V gene has CDR1 LNHDA and CDR2 SQIVND (reference sequence). Trimming removed 4 bases at V and 6 bases at J, with 12 bases between. The CDR3 coding sequence is TGTGCCAGTAGTAAAGGCCAGAGGAATGGCTACACCTTC. This gives the protein CASSKGQRNGYTF.

This chain joins TRBV9 and TRBJ1-3; maybe TRBD1 (6 bases). The CDR3 loop spans 16 amino acids. The germline gives CDR1 SGDLS, CDR2 YYNGEE. Trimming shortened V by 3 bases and J by 4 bases, and 17 bases separated the two germline ends. CDR3 loop: CASSALTGTPGNTIYF. The CDR3, as DNA: TGTGCCAGCAGCGCCCTTACCGGGACACCAGGAAACACCATATATTTT.

This clone was counted a single time. The CDR3 protein is CASSGTQGDYGYTF. For the CDR3, the DNA is TGTGCCAGCAGCGGGACACAGGGTGACTATGGCTACACCTTC. The chain recombines TRBV11-1 with TRBJ1-2; TRBD1 might be the D (6 bases). Germline V gene sequence: CDR1 SGHAT, CDR2 FQDESV (reference sequence). V lost 5 bases and J 3 bases, leaving 13 bases between the germline ends. This CDR3 contains 14 residues.

The chain links TRBV7-8 to TRBJ1-2; D remains ambiguous. V was trimmed by 1 base and J by 7 bases, leaving 7 bases between them. This CDR3 comprises 12 residues. Per the germline V gene, CDR1 is SGHVS and CDR2 is FQNEAQ. CDR3 coding DNA: TGTGCCAGCAGCTTAGACGCGGGTGGCTACACCTTC. Its protein is CASSLDAGGYTF.

This chain joins TRBV5-1 and TRBJ1-3; 8 positions agree with TRBD1. The CDR3 has 16 amino acids. V lost 1 base, J lost 4 bases, and 7 bases stayed unmatched. CDR1 and CDR2 (germline): SGHRS, YFSETQ. Here the CDR3 reads CASSLRGQGTGNTIYF. The CDR3, as DNA: TGCGCCAGCAGCTTGCGAGGACAGGGTACAGGAAACACCATATATTTT.

This rearrangement joins TRBV6-5 to TRBJ1-1; 8 nucleotides line up with TRBD1. Germline lookup yields CDR1 MNHEY and CDR2 SVGAGI. The CDR3 covers 14 residues. V shed 4 bases and J 1 base; nucleotides not matched to a gene: 2. Here the CDR3 DNA reads TGTGCCAGCAGTTTCGGACAGGGGAACACTGAAGCTTTCTTT. Amino acid sequence: CASSFGQGNTEAFF.

The chain recombines TRBV7-3 with TRBJ2-2, with 7 bases identical to TRBD2. The CDR3 totals 17 residues. The germline V gene has CDR1 SGHTA and CDR2 FQGTGA. V was clipped by 2 bases and J by 0 bases; unmatched bases: 6. The CDR3 loop reads CASSLQSGNANTGELFF. In nucleotides, the CDR3 is TGTGCCAGCAGCTTACAAAGCGGGAACGCGAACACCGGGGAGCTGTTTTTT.